This TCR beta chain was found in a study of OX40 agonist ivuxolimab in advanced cancers. Study as a whole: Patients received ivuxolimab, an agonistic anti-OX40 (CD134) antibody. Earlier treatment with anti-PD-1, anti-PD-L1 or anti-CTLA-4 was permitted, and over 35% had received some. General observations from the study: On average, CD8+ T cells showed a greater number of expanded clones than CD4+.

The V gene's germline CDR1 is LNHNV and CDR2 YYDKDF (reference sequence). This CDR3 contains 15 residues. Trimming left V 3 bases short and J 5 bases short, with 16 bases between. Only in-frame clones appear in the TCRdb table, and some are missing; sequencing was by immunoSEQ multiplex PCR. The sample lists about 49,000 clones; 80% to 85% were seen once. A single count supports this clone. What it recognizes is unknown. The gene calls are TRBV15 and TRBJ2-5; D is uncertain. The clonotype comes from an adult with an advanced solid tumor such as melanoma, head and neck, liver or kidney cancer. Here the sequenced sample was CD4+ or CD8+ T cells sorted from blood, taken in a trial of the OX40 agonist ivuxolimab. The CDR3 region is CATSRGESAGETQYF. CDR3 sequence (DNA): TGTGCCACCAGCAGGGGCGAAAGCGCCGGGGAGACCCAGTACTTC. The full variable domain, with the rest looked up from reference TRBV15 and TRBJ2-5, is DAMVIQNPRYQVTQFGKPVTLSCSQTLNHNVMYWYQQKSSQAPKLLFHYYDKDFNNEADTPDNFQSRRPNTSFCFLDIRSPGLGDTAMYLCATSRGESAGETQYFGPGTRLLVL.